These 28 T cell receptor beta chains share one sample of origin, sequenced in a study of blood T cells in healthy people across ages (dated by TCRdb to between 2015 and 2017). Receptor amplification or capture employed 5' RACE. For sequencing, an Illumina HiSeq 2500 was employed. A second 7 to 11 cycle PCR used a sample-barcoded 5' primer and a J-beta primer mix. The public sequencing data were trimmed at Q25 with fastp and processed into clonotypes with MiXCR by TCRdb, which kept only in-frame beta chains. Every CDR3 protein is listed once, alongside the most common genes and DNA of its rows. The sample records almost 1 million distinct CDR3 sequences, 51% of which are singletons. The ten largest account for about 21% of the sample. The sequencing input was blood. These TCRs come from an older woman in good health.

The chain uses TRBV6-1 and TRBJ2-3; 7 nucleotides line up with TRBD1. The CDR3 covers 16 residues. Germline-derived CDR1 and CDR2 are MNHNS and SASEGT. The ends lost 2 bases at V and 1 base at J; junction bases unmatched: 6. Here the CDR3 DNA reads TGTGCCAGCAGTGAACGACGGGACAGAGGCACAGATACGCAGTATTTT. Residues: CASSERRDRGTDTQYF.

CDR3 protein: CASTKQGSSYNSPLHF. DNA for the CDR3: TGTGCCAGCACCAAACAGGGCAGCTCCTATAATTCACCCCTCCACTTT. The V gene is TRBV7-2, the J gene TRBJ1-6; tentative D call: TRBD1 (6 bases). V lost 7 bases and J 0 bases, leaving 13 bases between the germline ends. CDR3 length: 16 residues. Germline V lookup: CDR1 SGHTA, CDR2 FQGNSA.

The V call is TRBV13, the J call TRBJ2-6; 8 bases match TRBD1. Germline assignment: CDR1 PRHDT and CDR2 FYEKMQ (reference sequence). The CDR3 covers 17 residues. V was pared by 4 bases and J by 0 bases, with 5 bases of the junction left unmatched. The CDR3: CASSSDRANSGANVLTF. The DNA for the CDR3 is TGTGCCAGCAGCTCGGACAGGGCAAACTCTGGGGCCAACGTCCTGACTTTC.

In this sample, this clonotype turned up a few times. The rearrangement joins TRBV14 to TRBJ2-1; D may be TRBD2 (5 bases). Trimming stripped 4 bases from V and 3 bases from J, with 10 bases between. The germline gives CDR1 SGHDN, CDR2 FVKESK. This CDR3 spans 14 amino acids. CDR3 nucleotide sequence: TGTGCCAGCAGCCGGGCGGGCCTCTACAATGAGCAGTTCTTC. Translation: CASSRAGLYNEQFF.

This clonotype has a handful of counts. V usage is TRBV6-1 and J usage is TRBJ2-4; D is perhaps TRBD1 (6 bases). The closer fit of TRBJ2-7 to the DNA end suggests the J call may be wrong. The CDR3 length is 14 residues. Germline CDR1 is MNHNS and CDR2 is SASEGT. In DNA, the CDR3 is TGTGCCAGCAGTTTCGGGACACCTTCCTACGAGCAGTACTTC. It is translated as CASSFGTPSYEQYF.

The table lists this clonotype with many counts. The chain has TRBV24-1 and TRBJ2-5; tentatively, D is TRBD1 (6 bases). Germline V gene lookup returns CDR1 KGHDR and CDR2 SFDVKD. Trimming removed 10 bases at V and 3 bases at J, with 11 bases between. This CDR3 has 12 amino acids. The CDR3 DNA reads TGTGCCACTGAGGACAGAGAAGAGACCCAGTACTTC. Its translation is CATEDREETQYF.

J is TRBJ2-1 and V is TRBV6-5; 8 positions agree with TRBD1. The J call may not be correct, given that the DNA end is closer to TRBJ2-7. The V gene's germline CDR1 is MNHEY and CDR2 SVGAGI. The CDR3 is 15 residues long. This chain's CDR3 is CASSTDRGIYNEQYF. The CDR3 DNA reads TGTGCCAGCAGCACAGACAGGGGCATCTACAATGAGCAGTACTTC.

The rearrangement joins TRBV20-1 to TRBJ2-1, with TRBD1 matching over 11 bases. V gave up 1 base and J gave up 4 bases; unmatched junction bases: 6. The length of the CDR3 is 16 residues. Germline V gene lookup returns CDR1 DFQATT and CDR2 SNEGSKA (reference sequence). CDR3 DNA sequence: TGCAGTGCTAGAGGGACAGGGGGCGCCAATTACAATGAGCAGTTCTTC. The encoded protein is CSARGTGGANYNEQFF.

The CDR3 sequence is CASSLPEWGVSSYNEQFF. The CDR3 DNA is TGCGCCAGCAGCCTCCCAGAGTGGGGCGTAAGCTCCTACAATGAGCAGTTCTTC. The chain links TRBV4-1 to TRBJ2-1, with a tentative D call TRBD1 (5 bases). Germline assignment: CDR1 MGHRA and CDR2 YSYEKL. Deletions cut 4 bases from V and 0 bases from J, with 19 bases between. CDR3 length: 18 amino acids.

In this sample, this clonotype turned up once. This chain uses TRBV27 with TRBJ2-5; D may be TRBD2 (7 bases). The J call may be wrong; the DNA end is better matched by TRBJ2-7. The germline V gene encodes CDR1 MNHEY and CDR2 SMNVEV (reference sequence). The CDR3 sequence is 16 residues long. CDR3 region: CASSFVVGGPPYEQYF. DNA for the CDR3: TGTGCCAGCAGTTTTGTGGTCGGGGGGCCACCCTACGAGCAGTACTTC.

CDR3 coding DNA: TGTGCCAGCAGTGATCGGAGATCGGATACGCAGTATTTT. Residues: CASSDRRSDTQYF. The genes are TRBV2 and TRBJ2-3; no clear D gene. The V end was cut by 3 bases, the J end by 6 bases, with 10 bases between. The CDR3 extends over 13 amino acids. Germline V gene data show CDR1 as SNHLY and CDR2 as FYNNEI.

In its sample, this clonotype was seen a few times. The CDR3 reads CSARADRDEQYF. CDR3 in DNA: TGCAGTGCTAGAGCTGACAGGGACGAGCAGTACTTC. The chain links TRBV20-1 to TRBJ2-5; 7 positions match TRBD1. The DNA end lines up better with TRBJ2-7; the J call may be wrong. Germline CDR1 DFQATT, CDR2 SNEGSKA (reference sequence). This CDR3 is built from 12 residues.

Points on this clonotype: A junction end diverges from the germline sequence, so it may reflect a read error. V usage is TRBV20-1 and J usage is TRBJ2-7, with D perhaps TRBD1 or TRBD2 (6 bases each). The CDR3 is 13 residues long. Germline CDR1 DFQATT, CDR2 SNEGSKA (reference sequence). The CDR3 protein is CSASSGGSYGQYF. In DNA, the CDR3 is TGCAGTGCTAGTTCCGGGGGCTCCTACGGGCAGTACTTC.

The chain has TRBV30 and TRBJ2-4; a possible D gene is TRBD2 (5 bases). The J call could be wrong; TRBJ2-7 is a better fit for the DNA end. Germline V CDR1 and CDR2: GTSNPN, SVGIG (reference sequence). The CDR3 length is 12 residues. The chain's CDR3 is CALRRAKYEQYF. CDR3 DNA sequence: TGTGCCCTAAGGCGGGCAAAATACGAGCAGTACTTC.

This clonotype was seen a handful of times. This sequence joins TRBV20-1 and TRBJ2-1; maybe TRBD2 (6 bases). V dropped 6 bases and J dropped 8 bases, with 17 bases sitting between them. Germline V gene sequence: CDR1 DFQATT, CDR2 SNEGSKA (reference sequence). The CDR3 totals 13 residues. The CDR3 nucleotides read TGCAGTGCCGGGCGGGGACCCGCAGATGAGCAGTTCTTC. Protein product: CSAGRGPADEQFF.

The DNA of the CDR3 is TGTGCCAGCAGCTTAGATGCGGAACGCGGGGAAAAACTGTTTTTT. This sequence encodes CASSLDAERGEKLFF. V is TRBV7-2 and J is TRBJ1-4; D gene unclear. The CDR3 sequence is 15 residues long. With 1 base removed from V and 8 bases from J, the gap between germline ends came to 14 bases. Germline-derived CDR1 and CDR2 are SGHTA and FQGNSA.

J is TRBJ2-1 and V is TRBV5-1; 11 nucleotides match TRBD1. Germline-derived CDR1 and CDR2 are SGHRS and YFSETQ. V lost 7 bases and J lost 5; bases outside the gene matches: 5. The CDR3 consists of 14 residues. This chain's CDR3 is CASVGTGGNNEQFF. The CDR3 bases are TGCGCCAGCGTGGGGACAGGGGGGAACAATGAGCAGTTCTTC.

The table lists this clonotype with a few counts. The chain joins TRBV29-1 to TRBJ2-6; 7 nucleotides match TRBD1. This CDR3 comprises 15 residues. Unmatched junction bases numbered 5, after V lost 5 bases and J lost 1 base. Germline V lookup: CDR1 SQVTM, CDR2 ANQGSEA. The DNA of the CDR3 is TGCAGCGTTCGGACAGGAAGTTCTGGGGCCAACGTCCTGACTTTC. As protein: CSVRTGSSGANVLTF.

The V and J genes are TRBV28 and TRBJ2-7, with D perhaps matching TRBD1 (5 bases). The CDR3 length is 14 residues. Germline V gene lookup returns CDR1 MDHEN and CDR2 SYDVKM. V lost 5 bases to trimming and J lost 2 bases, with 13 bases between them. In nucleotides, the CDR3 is TGTGCCAGCAGTCACATCGGCAGGGCCTACGAGCAGTACTTC. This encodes CASSHIGRAYEQYF.

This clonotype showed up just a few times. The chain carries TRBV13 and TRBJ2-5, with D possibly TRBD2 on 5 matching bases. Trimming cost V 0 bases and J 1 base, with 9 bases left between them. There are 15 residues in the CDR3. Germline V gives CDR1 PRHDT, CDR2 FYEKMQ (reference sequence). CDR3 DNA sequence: TGTGCCAGCAGCTTAGGACTAGAGATCCAAGAGACCCAGTACTTC. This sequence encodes CASSLGLEIQETQYF.

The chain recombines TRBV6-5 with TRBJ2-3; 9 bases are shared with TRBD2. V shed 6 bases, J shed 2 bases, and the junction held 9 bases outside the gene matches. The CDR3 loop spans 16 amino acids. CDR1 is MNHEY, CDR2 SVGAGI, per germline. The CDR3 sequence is CASSLSAGGNTDTQYF. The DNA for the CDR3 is TGTGCCAGCAGCTTATCGGCGGGAGGGAACACAGATACGCAGTATTTT.

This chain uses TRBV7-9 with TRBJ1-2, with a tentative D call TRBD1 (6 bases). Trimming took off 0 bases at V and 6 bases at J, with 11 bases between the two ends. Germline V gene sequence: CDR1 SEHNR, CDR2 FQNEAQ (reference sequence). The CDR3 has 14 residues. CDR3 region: CASSLAAGADGYTF. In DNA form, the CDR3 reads TGTGCCAGCAGCTTAGCAGCGGGGGCGGATGGCTACACCTTC.

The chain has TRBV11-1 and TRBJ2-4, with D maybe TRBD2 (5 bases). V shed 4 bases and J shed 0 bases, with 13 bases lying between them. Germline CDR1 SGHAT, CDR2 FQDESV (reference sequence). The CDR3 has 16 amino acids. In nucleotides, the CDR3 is TGTGCCAGCAGCTCCAAGCGGTCACTAGCCAAAAACATTCAGTACTTC. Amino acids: CASSSKRSLAKNIQYF.

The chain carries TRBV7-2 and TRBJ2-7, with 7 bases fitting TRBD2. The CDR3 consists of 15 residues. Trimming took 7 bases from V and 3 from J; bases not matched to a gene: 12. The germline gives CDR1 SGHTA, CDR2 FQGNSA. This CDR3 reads CASNPRPGGSYEQYF. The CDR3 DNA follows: TGTGCCAGCAATCCCCGCCCCGGCGGGAGCTACGAGCAGTACTTC.

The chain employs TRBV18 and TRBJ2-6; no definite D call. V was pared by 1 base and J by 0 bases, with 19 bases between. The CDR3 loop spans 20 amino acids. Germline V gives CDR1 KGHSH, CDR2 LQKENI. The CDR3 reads CASSPLPLAVPSSGANVLTF. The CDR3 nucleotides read TGTGCCAGCTCACCACTACCCTTAGCCGTACCTAGCTCTGGGGCCAACGTCCTGACTTTC.

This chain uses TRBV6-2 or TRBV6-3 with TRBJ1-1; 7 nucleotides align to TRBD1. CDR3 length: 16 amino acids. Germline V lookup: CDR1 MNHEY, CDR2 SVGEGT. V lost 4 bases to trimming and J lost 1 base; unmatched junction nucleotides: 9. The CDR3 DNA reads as TGTGCCAGCAGTTCCCTCGGACAGGACTGGAACACTGAAGCTTTCTTT. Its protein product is CASSSLGQDWNTEAFF.

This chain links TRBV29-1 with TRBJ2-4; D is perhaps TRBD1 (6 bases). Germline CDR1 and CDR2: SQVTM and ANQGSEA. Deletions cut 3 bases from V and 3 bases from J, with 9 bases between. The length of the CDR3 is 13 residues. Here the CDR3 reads CSVETGNKNIQYF. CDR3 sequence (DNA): TGCAGCGTTGAGACAGGAAACAAAAACATTCAGTACTTC.

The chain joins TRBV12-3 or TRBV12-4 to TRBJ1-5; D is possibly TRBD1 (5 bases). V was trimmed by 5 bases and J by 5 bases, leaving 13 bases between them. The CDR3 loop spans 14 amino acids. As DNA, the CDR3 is TGTGCCAGCAGTCCAATGGGGGGGGATCAGCCCCAGCATTTT. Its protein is CASSPMGGDQPQHF.